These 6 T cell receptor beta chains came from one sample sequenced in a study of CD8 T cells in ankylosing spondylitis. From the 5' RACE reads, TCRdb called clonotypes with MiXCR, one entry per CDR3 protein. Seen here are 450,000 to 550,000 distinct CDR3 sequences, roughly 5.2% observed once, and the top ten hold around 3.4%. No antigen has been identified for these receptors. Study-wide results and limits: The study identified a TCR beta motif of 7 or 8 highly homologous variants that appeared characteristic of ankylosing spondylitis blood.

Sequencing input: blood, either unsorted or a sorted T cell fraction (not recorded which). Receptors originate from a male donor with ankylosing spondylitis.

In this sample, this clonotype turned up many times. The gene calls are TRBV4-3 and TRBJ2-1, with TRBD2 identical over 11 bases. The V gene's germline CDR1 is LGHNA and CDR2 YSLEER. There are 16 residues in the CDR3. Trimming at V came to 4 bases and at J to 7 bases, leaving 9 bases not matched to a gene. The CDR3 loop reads CASSPTLAGGRNEQFF. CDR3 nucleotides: TGCGCCAGCAGCCCAACCCTAGCGGGAGGTCGGAATGAGCAGTTCTTC.

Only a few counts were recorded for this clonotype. CDR3 DNA sequence: TGCGCCAGCAGCTTGGGGGCTGCGTATAGAGAGACCCAGTACTTC. Its protein is CASSLGAAYRETQYF. The genes are TRBV5-1 and TRBJ2-5; no reliable D call. There are 15 residues in the CDR3. Looked up from germline, CDR1 is SGHRS and CDR2 is YFSETQ. V lost 0 bases to trimming and J lost 4 bases, with 13 bases between them.

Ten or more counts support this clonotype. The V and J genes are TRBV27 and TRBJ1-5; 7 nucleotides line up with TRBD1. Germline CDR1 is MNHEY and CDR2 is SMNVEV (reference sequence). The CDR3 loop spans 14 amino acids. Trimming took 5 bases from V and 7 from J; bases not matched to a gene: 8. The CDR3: CASSQTGTLQPQHF. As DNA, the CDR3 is TGTGCCAGCAGTCAGACAGGGACTCTACAGCCCCAGCATTTT.

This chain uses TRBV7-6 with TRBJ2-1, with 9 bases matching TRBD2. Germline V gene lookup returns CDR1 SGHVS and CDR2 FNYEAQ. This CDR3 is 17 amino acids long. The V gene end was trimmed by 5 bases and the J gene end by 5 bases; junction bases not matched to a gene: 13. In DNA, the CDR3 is TGTGCCAGCAGCACCCGCCCCGGGACTAGCCCCAACAATGAGCAGTTCTTC. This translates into CASSTRPGTSPNNEQFF.

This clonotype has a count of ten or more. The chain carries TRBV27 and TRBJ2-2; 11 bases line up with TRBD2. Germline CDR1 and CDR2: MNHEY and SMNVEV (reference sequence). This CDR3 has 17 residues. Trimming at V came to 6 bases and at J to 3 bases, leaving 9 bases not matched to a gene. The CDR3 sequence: CASSPTSGRMYTGELFF. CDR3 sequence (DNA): TGTGCCAGCAGCCCAACTAGCGGGAGAATGTACACCGGGGAGCTGTTTTTT.

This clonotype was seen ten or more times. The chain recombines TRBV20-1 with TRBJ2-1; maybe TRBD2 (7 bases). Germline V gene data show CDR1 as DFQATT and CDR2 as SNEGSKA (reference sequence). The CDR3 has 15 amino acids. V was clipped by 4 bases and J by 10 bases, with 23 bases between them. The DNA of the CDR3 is TGCAGTGCTATTATGGGCCGGGGGGCCCTAGAGGAGCAGTTCTTC. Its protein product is CSAIMGRGALEEQFF.